This T cell receptor beta chain was recovered during a study of shared clonotypes between healthy human individuals. Background on the study: For every donor, three CD4 naive, three CD4 memory, two CD8 naive and one CD8 memory plates were used. Regarding the study as a whole: Incomplete sequencing of sorted subsets was indicated by rarefaction despite large depth. Memory subsets generally showed smaller estimated richness than naive subsets did. Non-shared clonotypes had lower generation probabilities than those shared by all four donors.

Turning to this clone: What it recognizes is unknown.

V trimming: 2 bases; J trimming: 0 bases; junction bases outside the gene matches: 7. This CDR3 has 17 residues. Germline-derived CDR1 and CDR2 are MDHEN and SYDVKM. The protocol was immunoSEQ multiplex PCR, while the TCRdb copy is restricted to in-frame clones and leaves out a portion. The sample consists of 1.5 million to 2.5 million clones, approximately 94% of them appearing once. CD8 cells classed as naive were CD45RO-negative and positively selected for CCR7, excluding terminally differentiated effector memory CD45RA+ cells. The TCR originated in a man aged 18 to 30 in good health. Sequencing was performed on naive CD8+ T cells sorted from blood. The chain recombines TRBV28 with TRBJ1-5; TRBD1 agrees at 7 bases. The CDR3 loop is CASSLVQQGNSNQPQHF. CDR3 sequence (DNA): TGTGCCAGCAGTTTAGTCCAACAGGGGAATAGCAATCAGCCCCAGCATTTT.